This TCR beta chain stems from a study of T cells in Graves' hyperthyroidism and ophthalmopathy. It was RNA transcripts that yielded the amplified TCR beta CDR3 regions. Primed by the HTBI set, a first-round RT-PCR was run on the TCR CDR3. TCRdb re-called the multiplex PCR reads through MiXCR, storing one row per CDR3 protein. The sample yields 660,000 or so distinct CDR3 sequences, less than 25% seen once. Trimming at V came to 1 base and at J to 2 bases, leaving 8 bases not matched to a gene. The CDR3 sequence is 17 residues long. Germline V gene lookup returns CDR1 SGHAT and CDR2 FQNNGV. The table lists this clonotype with many counts.

The source is a man aged 25 to 40 with Graves' ophthalmopathy. The specimen was blood. The chain employs TRBV11-2 and TRBJ2-5, with TRBD2 identical over 9 bases. The CDR3 here is CASSLVGGRGFQETQYF. CDR3 nucleotide sequence: TGTGCCAGCAGCTTAGTCGGCGGGAGGGGGTTTCAAGAGACCCAGTACTTC.